A single sample is the source of the 2 T cell receptor beta chains below, sequenced in a study of OX40 agonist ivuxolimab in advanced cancers. Repertoires were generated with immunoSEQ multiplex PCR, while TCRdb's copy carries only in-frame clones and drops some. Of 80,000 to 95,000 clones listed, more than 75% are singletons. This sample comprised CD4+ or CD8+ T cells sorted from blood, obtained in a trial of the OX40 agonist ivuxolimab. All receptors come from an adult with an advanced solid tumor such as melanoma, head and neck, liver or kidney cancer.

The genes are TRBV18 and TRBJ1-3; D gene uncertain. Deletions cut 6 bases from V and 1 base from J, with 16 bases between. CDR3 length: 16 amino acids. Looked up from germline, CDR1 is KGHSH and CDR2 is LQKENI. CDR3 in amino acids: CASSTLASRSGNTIYF. Here the CDR3 DNA reads TGTGCCAGCTCGACCTTGGCTTCTCGGTCTGGAAACACCATATATTTT.

This clone was detected only once. The V gene is TRBV6-5, the J gene TRBJ1-3; possibly TRBD1 for D (6 bases). CDR1 MNHEY and CDR2 SVGAGI come from the germline V gene. Deletions cut 5 bases from V and 3 bases from J, with 14 bases between. The CDR3 has 15 amino acids. CDR3 sequence reads: CASSTGWEVGNTIYF. The DNA of the CDR3 is TGTGCCAGCAGTACAGGGTGGGAAGTTGGAAACACCATATATTTT.